The entry below gives a single T cell receptor beta chain sequence along with its context. This specimen comes from a study of blood T cell repertoires in COVID-19. Germline V gene data show CDR1 as SGHNT and CDR2 as YENEEA. This CDR3 contains 14 residues. V lost 1 base and J 1 base, leaving 6 bases between the germline ends. Methods used by the authors: Nucleated cell counts were estimated from reference gene primer amplification. TCRdb's copy holds only in-frame clones and misses some; the assay was immunoSEQ multiplex PCR. That table is the source of V, J and clone size, and D and trimming were worked out from the DNA. Counted here are around 100,000 clones, 80% to 85% occurring once; the ten biggest clones make up 0.65% to 0.9%.

Source material: peripheral blood. The V and J genes are TRBV11-3 and TRBJ2-3; TRBD2 might be the D (6 bases). The receptor comes from an older woman with acute or convalescent COVID-19. CDR3 DNA: TGTGCCAGCAGCTTAGGGGGGGGCACAGATACGCAGTATTTT. Its translation is CASSLGGGTDTQYF.